This T cell receptor (beta chain) was observed in a study of blood T cell repertoires in COVID-19. Study at large: The study drew acute and convalescent COVID-19 samples from the United States, Italy and Spain.

Authors' analysis steps: Estimates of nucleated cell counts were drawn from the amplification of reference gene primers. Clones were read by immunoSEQ multiplex PCR, and TCRdb kept only the in-frame ones, dropping some. The V and J calls and clone size were taken over from that table, and D and trimming were inferred from the DNA. Counted here are 300,000 to 350,000 clones, under 95% occurring once; the ten biggest clones make up roughly 3%. The CDR3 has 14 amino acids. Per the germline V gene, CDR1 is SGHVS and CDR2 is FQNEAQ. V lost 4 bases to trimming and J lost 0 bases, with 9 bases between them.

The chain has TRBV7-8 and TRBJ1-2; D is possibly TRBD1 (5 bases). Sample: peripheral blood. The clonotype was recovered from a woman between 18 and 29 years old who had recovered from COVID-19. This CDR3 is CASSWGPTNYGYTF. CDR3 nucleotide sequence: TGTGCCAGCAGCTGGGGCCCAACTAACTATGGCTACACCTTC.